This T cell receptor (beta chain) came from a study of identical twins. The study's findings and limits: Carriage of fewer insertions was seen in abundant cord blood beta clonotypes, whereas memory repertoires showed none.

The CDR3 has 12 amino acids. CDR1 and CDR2 (germline): SQVTM, ANQGSEA. The V end was cut by 6 bases, the J end by 5 bases, with 10 bases between. Using its own MiXCR run on the 5' RACE reads, TCRdb lists one record per CDR3 protein. The data contain approximately 500,000 distinct CDR3 sequences, approximately 25% of them singletons. About this clonotype: Its specificity is not known.

The same data also went into a second study, on T cells expressing NK-cell markers. That study reports: The CD3+CD56-NKG2C+ fraction of a handful of donors was likewise dominated by these clonotypes.

The chain links TRBV29-1 to TRBJ1-4; D is unclear. The source material was CD4+ T cells sorted from blood. This sequence was found in a woman between 18 and 30 years old in good health. CDR3 residues: CSVVIVNEKLFF. The CDR3 nucleotides read TGCAGCGTGGTCATCGTGAATGAAAAACTGTTTTTT.